This T cell receptor beta chain was sequenced during a study of cytomegalovirus exposure and HLA in healthy donors. Overall study results and limits: The tendency of first-cohort TCR clusters to co-occur in the 90 to 150 validation repertoires emerged from a later analysis. High specificity and sensitivity for cytomegalovirus status were reported for the classifier. Cytomegalovirus association was assigned to approximately 160 TCR beta chains.

TCRdb's copy holds only in-frame clones and misses some; the assay was immunoSEQ multiplex PCR. The sample lists some 190,000 clones; more than 75% were seen once. Germline V gene data show CDR1 as MNHNS and CDR2 as SASEGT. The germline V and J ends were trimmed by 1 base and 10 bases, with 11 bases remaining between them. The CDR3 loop spans 13 amino acids. Concerning this clone: What it binds is unknown.

The chain carries TRBV6-1 and TRBJ2-1; TRBD1 might be the D (7 bases). Sequencing was carried out using PBMCs. The sequence was obtained from a woman younger than 30 in good health and CMV-seronegative. The CDR3 protein is CASSEVPGGEQFF. The CDR3 DNA sequence: TGTGCCAGCAGTGAAGTCCCAGGGGGGGAGCAGTTCTTC.